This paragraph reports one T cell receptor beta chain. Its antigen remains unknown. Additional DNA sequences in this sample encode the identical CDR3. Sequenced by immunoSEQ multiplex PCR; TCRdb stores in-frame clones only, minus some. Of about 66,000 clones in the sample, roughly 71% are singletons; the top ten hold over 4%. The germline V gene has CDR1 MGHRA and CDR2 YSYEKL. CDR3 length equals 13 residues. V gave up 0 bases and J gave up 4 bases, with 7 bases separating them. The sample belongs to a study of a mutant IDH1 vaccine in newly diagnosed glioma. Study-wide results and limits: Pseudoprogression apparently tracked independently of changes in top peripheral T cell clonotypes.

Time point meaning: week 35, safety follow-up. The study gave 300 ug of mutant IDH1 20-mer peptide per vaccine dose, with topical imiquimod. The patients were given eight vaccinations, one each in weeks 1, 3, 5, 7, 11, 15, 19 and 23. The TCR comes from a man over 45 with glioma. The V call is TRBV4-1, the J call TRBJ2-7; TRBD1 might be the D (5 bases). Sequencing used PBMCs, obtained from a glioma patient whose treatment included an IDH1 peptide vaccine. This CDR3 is CASSQDQGYEQYF. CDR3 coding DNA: TGCGCCAGCAGCCAAGATCAGGGTTACGAGCAGTACTTC.